These T cell receptor beta chains were read from a single sample in a study of cytomegalovirus exposure and HLA in healthy donors. The method was immunoSEQ multiplex PCR; TCRdb's version includes in-frame clones alone and lacks a portion of them. This sample carries about 150,000 clones, around 84% of them seen once, and the ten largest clones take 2% to 2.5%. Sequenced material: PBMCs. These receptors were taken from a woman younger than 35 in good health and CMV-seronegative. Both conserved end residues are part of each CDR3. A D gene is named only where the DNA matches it firmly. Rows may omit the clone size; those that give it use once, few, many or a size class.

clone size	V gene	J gene	D gene	CDR3 DNA	CDR3 protein
-	TRBV28	TRBJ2-1	TRBD2	TGTGCCAGCACTCGAGCGGGAGCCTACAATGAGCAGTTCTTC	CASTRAGAYNEQFF
-	TRBV5-4	TRBJ1-2	TRBD1	TGTGCCAGCAGCTGGGGGTCGGCAGGGGGCCCGGGGGGCTACACCTTC	CASSWGSAGGPGGYTF
-	TRBV6-1	TRBJ1-4	-	TGTGCCAGCAGTGAAGGGGGGGGCTGGGAAAAACTGTTTTTT	CASSEGGGWEKLFF
-	TRBV4-1	TRBJ2-7	TRBD1	TGCGCCAGCAGCCAAGCCTCGGCATGGCAGGGGGACTCCTACGAGCAGTACTTC	CASSQASAWQGDSYEQYF
-	TRBV4-3	TRBJ2-5	TRBD2	TGCGCCAGCAGCCCTAGGGCGGGAGGGCACCAAGAGACCCAGTACTTC	CASSPRAGGHQETQYF
-	TRBV6-5	TRBJ1-2	TRBD1	TGTGCCAGCAGTTACAACAGGGGATTTGGCTACACCTTC	CASSYNRGFGYTF
-	TRBV4-1	TRBJ2-3	TRBD2	TGCGCCAGCAGCCAAGATCGGCCGCGGGAGGACGAAACAGATACGCAGTATTTT	CASSQDRPREDETDTQYF
-	TRBV19	TRBJ1-1	-	TGTGCCAGTAGTATCGCGGGGGGCGAAGACACTGAAGCTTTCTTT	CASSIAGGEDTEAFF
-	TRBV7-8	TRBJ2-7	TRBD2	TGTGCCAGCAGCTCCGACCCAACTAGCGCACTCCAGTACTTC	CASSSDPTSALQYF
-	TRBV7-2	TRBJ2-3	TRBD2	TGTGCCAGCAGCCCAAGGGCGGGAGGGCCGTCAGATACGCAGTATTTT	CASSPRAGGPSDTQYF
-	TRBV5-1	TRBJ1-4	-	TGCGCCAGCAGCAGGGCAGGGCAAAATGAAAAACTGTTTTTT	CASSRAGQNEKLFF
once	TRBV9	TRBJ2-7	TRBD2	TGTGCCAGCAGTCCTCGGGGGGGGTTTCCCTACGAGCAGTACTTC	CASSPRGGFPYEQYF
-	TRBV4-1	TRBJ1-2	-	TGCGCCAGCAGCCAAGATCGCACAGGAGACTATGGCTACACCTTC	CASSQDRTGDYGYTF